This T cell receptor (beta chain) was sequenced in a study of cytomegalovirus exposure and HLA in healthy donors. Regarding the study as a whole: Only CMV serostatus was available as immune exposure information.

Of note for this clone: Its antigen remains unidentified. This sample also contains other DNA sequences that code for the same CDR3.

Primers included in the PCR were 60 Vbeta and 13 Jbeta primers. Repertoires were generated with immunoSEQ multiplex PCR, while TCRdb's copy carries only in-frame clones and drops some. The table records approximately 100,000 clones, approximately 66% of them present only once. V was pared by 3 bases and J by 0 bases, with 14 bases of the junction left unmatched. Germline V gives CDR1 SGHNT, CDR2 YYREEE (reference sequence). The CDR3 has 18 amino acids. The source is a woman between 50 and 59 years old in good health and CMV-seronegative. V gene TRBV5-4 combines with J gene TRBJ2-7, with 8 bases that match TRBD2. The sequenced material came from PBMCs. The CDR3 sequence: CASSSGLAGSSDSYEQYF. The DNA of the CDR3 is TGTGCCAGCAGCTCGGGGCTAGCGGGCTCCAGTGACTCCTACGAGCAGTACTTC.